Each of the 20 T cell receptor beta chains below was sequenced from the same sample in a study of CD8 T cells in ankylosing spondylitis listed by TCRdb under 2017. Libraries were prepared through 5' RACE. This sample was sequenced with an Illumina HiSeq 2500. TCRdb reanalyzed the raw reads on its own, using fastp at Q25 for trimming and MiXCR for clone calling, and kept in-frame beta chains. Entries are consolidated by CDR3 protein sequence, retaining the most common genes and DNA. For this sample the table gives about 360,000 distinct CDR3 sequences, of which 20% were detected only once. Together, the top ten hold around 13% of the sample. Sequenced: blood, either unsorted or a sorted T cell fraction (not recorded which). The receptors stem from a male donor with ankylosing spondylitis or in good health (not recorded which).

A few counts support this clonotype. The V call is TRBV5-4, the J call TRBJ2-5, with TRBD2 identical over 9 bases. There are 19 residues in the CDR3. J was trimmed by 2 bases and V by 0 bases; bases with no gene match: 14. Germline CDR1 SGHNT, CDR2 YYREEE (reference sequence). The CDR3 sequence: CASSLGLAVSIGPQETQYF. CDR3 nucleotides: TGTGCCAGCAGCTTGGGACTAGCGGTATCAATCGGCCCTCAAGAGACCCAGTACTTC.

The V gene is TRBV10-2, the J gene TRBJ2-1; 12 bases are shared with TRBD2. The CDR3 has 15 amino acids. The V segment lost 7 bases and the J segment 6 bases; nucleotides outside the gene matches: 7. CDR1 and CDR2 from the germline V gene are WSHSY and SAAADI. CDR3 residues: CASNPSGGAFNEQFF. In DNA form, the CDR3 reads TGCGCCAGCAATCCTAGCGGGGGGGCGTTCAATGAGCAGTTCTTC.

V gene TRBV7-8 combines with J gene TRBJ1-1, with D unresolved. In germline, CDR1 is SGHVS, CDR2 FQNEAQ. This CDR3 is 14 amino acids long. Deletions cut 4 bases from V and 2 bases from J, with 11 bases between. The CDR3 sequence: CASSSPGSNTEAFF. In DNA form, the CDR3 reads TGTGCCAGCAGCTCCCCGGGGAGCAACACTGAAGCTTTCTTT.

The rearrangement joins TRBV30 to TRBJ2-7; 7 nucleotides match TRBD1. This CDR3 comprises 14 residues. CDR1 is GTSNPN, CDR2 SVGIG, per germline (reference sequence). V was pared by 0 bases and J by 2 bases, with 4 bases of the junction left unmatched. The CDR3 is CAWSVGQGAYEQYF. CDR3 in DNA: TGTGCCTGGAGTGTTGGGCAGGGGGCCTACGAGCAGTACTTC.

CDR3 in amino acids: CASSLAGAGNTEAFF. In DNA form, the CDR3 reads TGTGCCAGCAGTTTAGCCGGGGCCGGCAACACTGAAGCTTTCTTT. The chain employs TRBV12-3 or TRBV12-4 and TRBJ1-1; D is possibly TRBD1 (5 bases). This CDR3 has 15 residues. The V gene lost 0 bases and the J gene lost 2 bases, with 10 bases spanning the gap.

A few counts support this clonotype. DNA for the CDR3: TGTGCCAGCAGTTACACGATTGGCATTGAAGCTTTCTTT. Its protein is CASSYTIGIEAFF. The J gene is TRBJ1-1, the V gene TRBV6-5; D not resolved. CDR3 length equals 13 residues. CDR1 and CDR2 (germline): MNHEY, SVGAGI. V gave up 2 bases and J gave up 7 bases, with 11 bases separating them.

This sequence joins TRBV20-1 and TRBJ2-7; maybe TRBD1 (5 bases). CDR3 length: 14 amino acids. CDR1 is DFQATT, CDR2 SNEGSKA, per germline (reference sequence). Trimming took off 0 bases at V and 4 bases at J, with 13 bases between the two ends. The CDR3 sequence: CSARDRAGLYEQYF. The CDR3 DNA follows: TGCAGTGCTAGAGATCGGGCAGGGTTGTACGAGCAGTACTTC.

The chain uses TRBV4-1 and TRBJ2-7; 9 bases are a match to TRBD2. CDR3 size: 17 residues. Germline V gene sequence: CDR1 MGHRA, CDR2 YSYEKL. The V gene end was trimmed by 2 bases and the J gene end by 4 bases; junction bases not matched to a gene: 12. This chain's CDR3 is CASSQTALAGGLYEQYF. The CDR3 DNA reads as TGCGCCAGCAGCCAAACCGCTTTGGCGGGGGGGCTTTACGAGCAGTACTTC.

This clonotype came up a few times. This chain connects TRBV3-1 to TRBJ2-7, with unresolved D. The V end was cut by 2 bases, the J end by 5 bases, with 10 bases between. This CDR3 spans 13 amino acids. Germline V lookup: CDR1 LGHDT, CDR2 YNNKEL (reference sequence). The CDR3 sequence: CASSQTSLHEQYF. The CDR3 DNA sequence: TGTGCCAGCAGCCAAACTTCACTTCACGAGCAGTACTTC.

The chain has TRBV7-9 and TRBJ2-3; possible D gene TRBD2, 6 bases. From germline, CDR1 is SEHNR and CDR2 FQNEAQ (reference sequence). This CDR3 has 14 amino acids. Trimming cost V 5 bases and J 3 bases, with 12 bases left between them. CDR3 nucleotide sequence: TGTGCCAGCAGCCCGGGACTCGGGACAGATACGCAGTATTTT. The encoded protein is CASSPGLGTDTQYF.

Only a few counts were recorded for this clonotype. For the CDR3, the DNA is TGTGCCAGCAGTGAAGCGGCCTCTTCGTACGAGCAGTACTTC. This encodes CASSEAASSYEQYF. The rearrangement links TRBV2 to TRBJ2-7, with D unresolved. V lost 0 bases and J 4 bases, leaving 10 bases between the germline ends. CDR1 is SNHLY and CDR2 is FYNNEI in the germline V gene. The CDR3 runs 14 residues.

This clonotype was seen only a few times. This chain connects TRBV7-8 to TRBJ2-1; 14 bases match TRBD2. Trimming took 5 bases from V and 2 from J; bases not matched to a gene: 11. Germline V CDR1 and CDR2: SGHVS, FQNEAQ. The CDR3 extends over 19 amino acids. CDR3 region: CASSPRTSGGYTAYNEQFF. In DNA form, the CDR3 reads TGTGCCAGCAGCCCGAGGACTAGCGGGGGGTACACAGCCTACAATGAGCAGTTCTTC.

This clonotype has only a few counts. CDR3 region: CASKAGTDTQYF. In DNA, the CDR3 is TGCGCCAGCAAAGCGGGCACAGATACGCAGTATTTT. The chain recombines TRBV5-1 with TRBJ2-3; weak D call: TRBD2 (5 bases). The ends were cut back, 6 bases at V and 1 base at J, with 6 bases in the middle. The CDR3 is made up of 12 amino acids. Per the germline V gene, CDR1 is SGHRS and CDR2 is YFSETQ. Supplemented by reference TRBV5-1 and TRBJ2-3, the full variable domain reads KAGVTQTPRYLIKTRGQQVTLSCSPISGHRSVSWYQQTPGQGLQFLFEYFSETQRNKGNFPGRFSGRQFSNSRSEMNVSTLELGDSALYLCASKAGTDTQYFGPGTRLTVL.

This clonotype was seen more than once but under ten times. The chain carries TRBV19 and TRBJ2-1, with TRBD2 as a possible D gene (5 bases). This CDR3 region has 14 residues. The germline V gene has CDR1 LNHDA and CDR2 SQIVND (reference sequence). Trimming removed 3 bases at V and 7 bases at J, with 13 bases between. The DNA of the CDR3 is TGTGCCAGTAGTATCCTCAGCTCGGGGAATGAGCAGTTCTTC. Encoded protein: CASSILSSGNEQFF.

The chain has TRBV12-3 or TRBV12-4 and TRBJ1-1; a possible D gene is TRBD1 (5 bases). The CDR3 covers 13 residues. Trimming shortened V by 6 bases and J by 3 bases, and 11 bases separated the two germline ends. The DNA of the CDR3 is TGTGCCAGCAGAGAGGGGTATGACACTGAAGCTTTCTTT. It encodes CASREGYDTEAFF.

This clonotype was counted only a few times. The chain joins TRBV5-1 to TRBJ1-5; D remains ambiguous. This CDR3 spans 15 amino acids. Germline CDR1 is SGHRS and CDR2 is YFSETQ. V was clipped by 0 bases and J by 1 base, with 8 bases between them. The CDR3 here is CASSLGHGSNQPQHF. The CDR3 DNA reads TGCGCCAGCAGCTTGGGCCACGGCAGCAATCAGCCCCAGCATTTT. Full variable domain (remainder filled in from reference TRBV5-1 and TRBJ1-5): KAGVTQTPRYLIKTRGQQVTLSCSPISGHRSVSWYQQTPGQGLQFLFEYFSETQRNKGNFPGRFSGRQFSNSRSEMNVSTLELGDSALYLCASSLGHGSNQPQHFGDGTRLSIL.

This clonotype was detected only a few times. The chain has TRBV3-1 and TRBJ2-5; 7 nucleotides align to TRBD1. The ends lost 4 bases at V and 1 base at J; junction bases unmatched: 6. Germline V lookup: CDR1 LGHDT, CDR2 YNNKEL (reference sequence). The CDR3 has 15 residues. The CDR3 nucleotides read TGTGCCAGCAGCCTCCTGGACAGGACCCAAGAGACCCAGTACTTC. It codes for CASSLLDRTQETQYF.

This clonotype was found a few times. This chain links TRBV6-5 with TRBJ2-5, with 8 bases identical to TRBD1. Per the germline V gene, CDR1 is MNHEY and CDR2 is SVGAGI. V lost 1 base to trimming and J lost 5 bases; unmatched junction nucleotides: 3. The CDR3 runs 14 residues. This chain's CDR3 is CASSYWTGSETQYF. As DNA, the CDR3 is TGTGCCAGCAGTTACTGGACAGGGTCCGAGACCCAGTACTTC.

The chain joins TRBV28 to TRBJ2-7, with D perhaps TRBD2 (5 bases). The CDR3 sequence is 14 residues long. V lost 3 bases and J lost 3, with 12 bases in between. The germline gives CDR1 MDHEN, CDR2 SYDVKM. CDR3: CASSLGDGNYEQYF. The CDR3 region has the DNA TGTGCCAGCAGTTTGGGAGACGGTAACTACGAGCAGTACTTC.

J is TRBJ2-5 and V is TRBV29-1; D may match TRBD1 or TRBD2 (6 bases each). This CDR3 contains 13 residues. V lost 3 bases and J lost 3, with 11 bases in between. CDR1 is SQVTM, CDR2 ANQGSEA, per germline. The CDR3 DNA sequence: TGCAGCGTTGATCGGGGGCGGGAAGAGACCCAGTACTTC. As protein: CSVDRGREETQYF. The full variable domain, with the rest looked up from reference TRBV29-1 and TRBJ2-5, is SAVISQKPSRDICQRGTSLTIQCQVDSQVTMMFWYRQQPGQSLTLIATANQGSEATYESGFVIDKFPISRPNLTFSTLTVSNMSPEDSSIYLCSVDRGREETQYFGPGTRLLVL.